This T cell receptor beta chain derives from a study of blood T cells in healthy people across ages. PCR was performed a second time for about 7 to 12 cycles using a sample-barcoded 5' primer and a J-beta primer mix. TCRdb used MiXCR to reprocess the 5' RACE reads, holding one entry per CDR3 protein. The sample gives about 590,000 distinct CDR3 sequences, approximately 30% of which show up once; more than 15% is in the top ten. A few counts support this clonotype. The antigen remains undetermined. Germline V gives CDR1 SNHLY, CDR2 FYNNEI. V lost 6 bases, J lost 7 bases, and 15 bases lay in between. The CDR3 loop spans 13 amino acids. Findings and limits, study-wide: No one knew whether donors had CMV, which possibly confounded expanded clonotype changes.

The chain employs TRBV2 and TRBJ1-2; maybe TRBD1 (5 bases). The sequence was obtained from a woman older than 75 in good health. The sample comprised blood. Written as DNA, the CDR3 is TGTGCCAGCAGGGAGGACAACAGCGCTGGCTACACCTTC. Its translation: CASREDNSAGYTF.